The 32 T cell receptor beta chains below were found in one sample sequenced in a study of shared clonotypes between healthy human individuals. The data were produced by immunoSEQ multiplex PCR, yet TCRdb's version contains in-frame clones alone and is incomplete. The table shows about 490,000 clones, with 65% to 85% occurring only once. The specimen sequenced was PBMCs. The receptors stem from a woman in her thirties or forties in good health. Some clones in this sample may be carry-over from other donors' samples.

V gene TRBV28 combines with J gene TRBJ2-3; TRBD2 matches 7 bases. Unmatched junction bases numbered 13, after V lost 6 bases and J lost 4 bases. The CDR3 sequence is 16 residues long. Per germline, CDR1 MDHEN and CDR2 SYDVKM. The CDR3 sequence is CASSCPSGMGSDTQYF. DNA for the CDR3: TGTGCCAGCAGCTGTCCGAGCGGGATGGGATCAGATACGCAGTATTTT.

The gene calls are TRBV19 and TRBJ1-5, with D uncertain. Germline CDR1 reads LNHDA; CDR2 reads SQIVND (reference sequence). V was trimmed by 5 bases and J by 7 bases, leaving 12 bases between them. This CDR3 has 13 amino acids. DNA for the CDR3: TGTGCCAGTAGTCCCGGGTTGACCCAGCCCCAGCATTTT. Its protein is CASSPGLTQPQHF.

The gene calls are TRBV2 and TRBJ2-1, with a possible D match to TRBD2 (6 bases). The V and J ends lost 1 base and 2 bases respectively, with 12 bases between them. Looked up from germline, CDR1 is SNHLY and CDR2 is FYNNEI. The CDR3 loop spans 16 amino acids. The CDR3 reads CASSEVGGIPYNEQFF. DNA of the CDR3: TGTGCCAGCAGTGAAGTGGGAGGCATCCCCTACAATGAGCAGTTCTTC. The full variable domain, its missing parts supplied by reference TRBV2 and TRBJ2-1, is EPEVTQTPSHQVTQMGQEVILRCVPISNHLYFYWYRQILGQKVEFLVSFYNNEISEKSEIFDDQFSVERPDGSNFTLKIRSTKLEDSAMYFCASSEVGGIPYNEQFFGPGTRLTVL.

Worth noting for this clone: With only one base between it and a far larger clone, this is likely a read error. This sample also contains other DNA sequences that code for the same CDR3. The V and J genes are TRBV28 and TRBJ1-5; 11 bases are a match to TRBD1. This CDR3 has 15 amino acids. V lost 4 bases and J lost 7; bases outside the gene matches: 6. The V gene's germline CDR1 is MDHEN and CDR2 SYDVKM. The CDR3 loop reads CASSSRTGGIQPQHF. CDR3 sequence (DNA): TGTGCCAGCAGTTCTCGGACAGGGGGCATACAGCCCCAGCATTTT.

In its sample, this clone was seen a few times. This chain links TRBV7-8 with TRBJ1-5; the D gene is possibly TRBD1 (6 bases). V lost 5 bases and J 2 bases, leaving 13 bases between the germline ends. Germline lookup yields CDR1 SGHVS and CDR2 FQNEAQ. CDR3 length: 15 amino acids. CDR3 amino acids: CASSPVPGGNQPQHF. The CDR3 coding sequence is TGTGCCAGCAGCCCGGTCCCAGGGGGCAATCAGCCCCAGCATTTT.

For the CDR3, the DNA is TGTGCCAGCAGGGCGCAGGTAAACACTGAAGCTTTCTTT. This sequence encodes CASRAQVNTEAFF. The chain joins TRBV2 to TRBJ1-1, with D hard to call. Per germline, CDR1 SNHLY and CDR2 FYNNEI. This CDR3 region has 13 residues. V gave up 6 bases and J gave up 2 bases, with 10 bases separating them.

To note about this clone: A far larger clone is one base from this, pointing to a likely read error. This sequence joins TRBV29-1 and TRBJ2-5; weak D call: TRBD1 (5 bases). The CDR3 runs to 14 residues. Germline-derived CDR1 and CDR2 are SQVTM and ANQGSEA. V was clipped by 0 bases and J by 1 base, with 9 bases between them. For the CDR3, the DNA is TGCAGCGTTGAAGAATGGACAATCCAAGAGACCCAGTACTTC. This encodes CSVEEWTIQETQYF.

On this clone: A read error is the likely source, as a far larger clone sits one nucleotide away. This chain joins TRBV2 and TRBJ2-1, with 9 bases lining up with TRBD2. Germline assignment: CDR1 SNHLY and CDR2 FYNNEI. Losses at the gene ends were 7 bases for V and 12 bases for J; bases not matched to a gene: 4. The CDR3 extends over 11 amino acids. CDR3 region: CASIGGRAQFF. For the CDR3, the DNA is TGTGCCAGCATTGGCGGGAGGGCGCAGTTCTTC.

With regard to this clone: One base separates it from a far larger clone, so it is likely a read error. Other DNA sequences in this specimen translate into the identical CDR3. This chain links TRBV27 with TRBJ2-4, with a possible D match to TRBD1 (5 bases). CDR3 length equals 14 residues. The germline V gene encodes CDR1 MNHEY and CDR2 SMNVEV (reference sequence). This CDR3 is CASSLGLQGNIQYF. In DNA form, the CDR3 reads TGCGCCAGCAGTTTAGGGCTTCAGGGAAACATTCAGTACTTC.

This clone was seen many times. This chain connects TRBV18 to TRBJ2-7, with no clear D. CDR1 and CDR2 from the germline V gene are KGHSH and LQKENI. Trimming removed 4 bases at V and 7 bases at J, with 20 bases between. The CDR3 spans 15 residues. The CDR3 DNA sequence: TGTGCCAGCTCACAGAACTCCTTTACCCCGAGGGAGCAGTACTTC. Amino acid sequence: CASSQNSFTPREQYF.

A note on this clone: A far larger clone is a single base away, which makes a read error likely. V is TRBV30 and J is TRBJ1-1; D remains ambiguous. The CDR3 totals 13 residues. Germline lookup yields CDR1 GTSNPN and CDR2 SVGIG (reference sequence). In DNA, the CDR3 is TGTACCTGGGAGGGAAACATGAACACTGAAGCTTTCTTT. Amino acids: CTWEGNMNTEAFF.

This chain connects TRBV6-5 to TRBJ2-7; 8 bases match TRBD1. Germline V gives CDR1 MNHEY, CDR2 SVGAGI. The CDR3 is 14 residues long. With V trimmed by 7 bases and J by 2 bases, 7 bases remained unmatched. The CDR3 nucleotides read TGTGCCAGCATGGACCGGGACAGGCCCTACGAGCAGTACTTC. Translating it yields CASMDRDRPYEQYF.

V usage is TRBV25-1 and J usage is TRBJ1-1; D is ambiguous. The CDR3 is made up of 12 amino acids. The V gene lost 3 bases and the J gene lost 11 bases, with 13 bases spanning the gap. Germline V gene lookup returns CDR1 MGHDK and CDR2 SYGVNS. The DNA of the CDR3 is TGTGCCAGCAGTGACCTAAGAGTAGGGGCTTTCTTT. It codes for CASSDLRVGAFF.

A remark on this clone: A much larger clone is a single base away; this may be a read error. Distinct nucleotide sequences in the sample also encode this CDR3. The chain carries TRBV7-3 and TRBJ2-5; possibly TRBD1 for D (6 bases). CDR1 is SGHTA, CDR2 FQGTGA, per germline. V was pared by 1 base and J by 3 bases, with 6 bases between. This CDR3 spans 13 amino acids. This CDR3 reads CASSLNREETQYF. CDR3 coding DNA: TGTGCCAGCAGCTTAAACAGGGAAGAGACCCAGTACTTC.

This clone was recorded at least ten times. The chain recombines TRBV19 with TRBJ1-5; D perhaps matches TRBD1 (5 bases). This CDR3 comprises 15 residues. V dropped 5 bases and J dropped 6 bases, with 17 bases sitting between them. The germline V gene encodes CDR1 LNHDA and CDR2 SQIVND (reference sequence). The CDR3 reads CASSARGEAFQPQHF. The CDR3 DNA sequence: TGTGCCAGTAGTGCCCGGGGGGAAGCGTTTCAGCCCCAGCATTTT.

The chain couples TRBV19 to TRBJ2-7; 10 nucleotides match TRBD1. Germline assignment: CDR1 LNHDA and CDR2 SQIVND (reference sequence). The V gene end was trimmed by 4 bases and the J gene end by 6 bases; junction bases not matched to a gene: 6. There are 14 residues in the CDR3. The CDR3 sequence: CASSTSGQGFEQYF. DNA for the CDR3: TGTGCCAGTAGTACCTCGGGACAGGGGTTCGAGCAGTACTTC.

The V and J genes are TRBV6-5 and TRBJ2-1; possible D gene TRBD2, 6 bases. The CDR3 totals 15 residues. Germline V gene lookup returns CDR1 MNHEY and CDR2 SVGAGI. The V gene lost 6 bases and the J gene lost 6 bases, with 18 bases spanning the gap. CDR3 sequence (DNA): TGTGCCAGCAGAAACCGGGACTTAGGGTTCAATGAGCAGTTCTTC. Translated, it gives CASRNRDLGFNEQFF.

With respect to this clone: This likely reflects a read error, since a far larger clone is one base away. Other DNA sequences in the sample encode the same CDR3. V and J are TRBV25-1 and TRBJ2-7; D not certain. Germline lookup yields CDR1 MGHDK and CDR2 SYGVNS. The CDR3 length is 15 residues. V was cut by 4 bases and J by 0 bases, with 13 bases left in between. The CDR3 loop reads CASSGPLENSYEQYF. Written as DNA, the CDR3 is TGTGCCAGCAGTGGCCCCCTAGAGAACTCCTACGAGCAGTACTTC.

This clone has just a few counts. The gene calls are TRBV5-1 and TRBJ1-1; D is uncertain. Trimming left V 0 bases short and J 10 bases short, with 13 bases between. This CDR3 has 13 residues. Germline V gene data show CDR1 as SGHRS and CDR2 as YFSETQ. Here the CDR3 DNA reads TGCGCCAGCAGCTTGGCCGGCGAGGGATCAGCTTTCTTT. Its protein is CASSLAGEGSAFF.

V is TRBV5-1 and J is TRBJ2-7, with TRBD2 as a possible D gene (6 bases). Germline V CDR1 and CDR2: SGHRS, YFSETQ. This CDR3 is built from 15 residues. The V and J ends lost 1 base and 2 bases respectively, with 13 bases between them. The CDR3: CASSLLAPTTYEQYF. DNA for the CDR3: TGCGCCAGCAGCTTGCTAGCGCCTACAACCTACGAGCAGTACTTC. Full variable domain (missing parts from reference TRBV5-1 and TRBJ2-7): KAGVTQTPRYLIKTRGQQVTLSCSPISGHRSVSWYQQTPGQGLQFLFEYFSETQRNKGNFPGRFSGRQFSNSRSEMNVSTLELGDSALYLCASSLLAPTTYEQYFGPGTRLTVT.

A few counts support this clone. The rearrangement joins TRBV15 to TRBJ1-4; 9 nucleotides match TRBD1. Germline assignment: CDR1 LNHNV and CDR2 YYDKDF (reference sequence). This CDR3 region has 15 residues. The V segment lost 4 bases and the J segment 7 bases; nucleotides outside the gene matches: 7. The CDR3 region has the DNA TGTGCCACCAGCACCCTACAGGGGGCAAGTGAAAAACTGTTTTTT. Encoded protein: CATSTLQGASEKLFF.

V is TRBV4-1 and J is TRBJ2-5; TRBD2 matches 10 bases. The CDR3 extends over 18 amino acids. Per the germline V gene, CDR1 is MGHRA and CDR2 is YSYEKL. The junction had 9 bases not matched to a gene; V was cut back by 1 base and J by 1 base. CDR3 nucleotide sequence: TGCGCCAGCAGCCAAGGGGGGGACAGCGGGAGGGCCCAAGAGACCCAGTACTTC. It yields the protein CASSQGGDSGRAQETQYF.

This chain joins TRBV18 and TRBJ2-7; D may match TRBD1 or TRBD2 (5 bases each). This CDR3 is built from 16 residues. Trimming stripped 3 bases from V and 0 bases from J, with 15 bases between. In germline, CDR1 is KGHSH, CDR2 LQKENI. In DNA form, the CDR3 reads TGTGCCAGCTCACCGGCGGCCGGGACCCTCTCCTACGAGCAGTACTTC. Amino acid sequence: CASSPAAGTLSYEQYF.

This clone appeared a single time. This chain uses TRBV7-9 with TRBJ1-1, with a tentative D call TRBD1 (6 bases). This CDR3 contains 14 residues. Trimming removed 2 bases from V and 5 bases from J, with 12 bases in between. Germline V gene sequence: CDR1 SEHNR, CDR2 FQNEAQ (reference sequence). Written as DNA, the CDR3 is TGTGCCAGCAGCTTATTACAGGGTCAAACTGAAGCTTTCTTT. Translating it yields CASSLLQGQTEAFF. Looking up the rest from reference TRBV7-9 and TRBJ1-1 gives the full variable domain: DTGVSQNPRHKITKRGQNVTFRCDPISEHNRLYWYRQTLGQGPEFLTYFQNEAQLEKSRLLSDRFSAERPKGSFSTLEIQRTEQGDSAMYLCASSLLQGQTEAFFGQGTRLTVV.

This clone was detected only once. It differs at one base from a far larger clone, so likely a read error. The genes are TRBV30 and TRBJ1-5; D is unclear. Per germline, CDR1 GTSNPN and CDR2 SVGIG (reference sequence). The CDR3 covers 15 residues. Trimming removed 5 bases from V and 3 bases from J, with 17 bases in between. DNA for the CDR3: TGTGCCTGGGGCGCACTTTTGGGATCCAATCAGCCCCAGCATTTT. Amino acid sequence: CAWGALLGSNQPQHF.

This chain joins TRBV7-9 and TRBJ2-7, with D possibly being TRBD1 (5 bases). CDR3 length equals 13 residues. V gave up 7 bases and J gave up 4 bases, with 14 bases separating them. Per the germline V gene, CDR1 is SEHNR and CDR2 is FQNEAQ (reference sequence). The CDR3 coding sequence is TGTGCCAGCATGCTTACAGGTTTTTACGAGCAGTACTTC. It specifies CASMLTGFYEQYF.

This clone appeared a single time. The chain recombines TRBV30 with TRBJ2-5; 10 bases align to TRBD2. CDR3 length equals 15 residues. J lost 4 bases, V lost 1 base, and 6 bases had no gene match. Germline CDR1 and CDR2: GTSNPN and SVGIG (reference sequence). The CDR3 spells CAWSGSGRAPETQYF. CDR3 in DNA: TGTGCCTGGAGTGGAAGCGGGAGGGCCCCAGAGACCCAGTACTTC.

The chain uses TRBV11-2 and TRBJ2-2, with 7 bases aligning to TRBD1. This CDR3 comprises 15 residues. Unmatched junction bases numbered 3, after V lost 5 bases and J lost 0 bases. Per the germline V gene, CDR1 is SGHAT and CDR2 is FQNNGV. The CDR3 reads CASSGTAANTGELFF. CDR3 bases: TGTGCCAGCAGCGGGACAGCCGCGAACACCGGGGAGCTGTTTTTT.

The chain combines TRBV27 with TRBJ2-7; 8 bases fit TRBD1. Trimming took 3 bases from V and 4 from J; bases not matched to a gene: 17. Germline assignment: CDR1 MNHEY and CDR2 SMNVEV (reference sequence). This CDR3 has 18 amino acids. CDR3 coding DNA: TGTGCCAGCAGTTTCAGGGGGGCGGACAGGGCGAAGGGATACGAGCAGTACTTC. Translating gives CASSFRGADRAKGYEQYF.

This clone occurred a few times. The chain couples TRBV15 to TRBJ1-2; D possibly corresponds to TRBD1 (6 bases). The CDR3 covers 14 residues. Germline V lookup: CDR1 LNHNV, CDR2 YYDKDF (reference sequence). The germline V and J ends were trimmed by 1 base and 8 bases, with 14 bases remaining between them. CDR3 nucleotides: TGTGCCACCAGCAGAGTAATGGGGGCGCGAGGCTACACCTTC. The encoded protein is CATSRVMGARGYTF.

This chain connects TRBV11-2 to TRBJ1-4; maybe TRBD1 (5 bases). Trimming took 1 base from V and 7 from J, leaving 10 bases between them. The length of the CDR3 is 14 residues. Germline CDR1 reads SGHAT; CDR2 reads FQNNGV. The DNA for the CDR3 is TGTGCCAGCAGCTTAGGGGGGGGAACTGAAAAACTGTTTTTT. It yields the protein CASSLGGGTEKLFF. The variable domain in full, with the rest retrieved from reference TRBV11-2 and TRBJ1-4, is EAGVAQSPRYKIIEKRQSVAFWCNPISGHATLYWYQQILGQGPKLLIQFQNNGVVDDSQLPKDRFSAERLKGVDSTLKIQPAKLEDSAVYLCASSLGGGTEKLFFGSGTQLSVL.

The chain couples TRBV28 to TRBJ1-3; D gene ambiguous. This CDR3 contains 12 residues. Per the germline V gene, CDR1 is MDHEN and CDR2 is SYDVKM. V lost 5 bases to trimming and J lost 9 bases, with 11 bases between them. The CDR3 nucleotides are TGTGCCAGCAGTCTTCCCGTTGGCACCATATATTTT. It codes for CASSLPVGTIYF.